Following are 14 T cell receptor beta chains from one sample sequenced in a study of blood T cell repertoires in COVID-19. Data came from immunoSEQ multiplex PCR; TCRdb stores just in-frame clones and leaves some out. Among around 37,000 clones listed, around 70% were seen once. Material: peripheral blood. The receptors come from a man between 65 and 85 years old with COVID-19, enrolled during active disease.

The chain recombines TRBV10-3 with TRBJ1-2; 7 nucleotides align to TRBD1. J gave up 0 bases and V 2 bases, and 6 bases lay outside the gene matches. In germline, CDR1 is ENHRY, CDR2 SYGVKD. The CDR3 extends over 16 amino acids. The CDR3 DNA follows: TGTGCCATCAGTGAGCCGGGACAGACCACTAACTATGGCTACACCTTC. Amino acid sequence: CAISEPGQTTNYGYTF.

This chain connects TRBV5-1 to TRBJ1-2; 8 nucleotides line up with TRBD1. Germline V lookup: CDR1 SGHRS, CDR2 YFSETQ. Unmatched junction bases numbered 8, after V lost 1 base and J lost 6 bases. The CDR3 consists of 15 residues. The CDR3 coding sequence is TGCGCCAGCAGCTTGAGTCCGGAACAGGGGGATGGCTACACCTTC. This translates into CASSLSPEQGDGYTF.

The rearrangement joins TRBV6-5 to TRBJ2-7; 8 bases fit TRBD1. J lost 3 bases, V lost 5 bases, and 6 bases had no gene match. The CDR3 loop spans 14 amino acids. CDR1 is MNHEY, CDR2 SVGAGI, per germline. The CDR3 reads CASSPWTGNYEQYF. CDR3 sequence (DNA): TGTGCCAGCAGTCCTTGGACAGGGAACTACGAGCAGTACTTC.

The V call is TRBV28, the J call TRBJ1-2, with D perhaps TRBD1 (6 bases). This CDR3 has 15 amino acids. Trimming cost V 3 bases and J 6 bases, with 17 bases left between them. Per the germline V gene, CDR1 is MDHEN and CDR2 is SYDVKM. The CDR3 DNA reads as TGTGCCAGCAGTTTCCTGGGCAGGGGTTGGGATGGCTACACCTTC. It encodes CASSFLGRGWDGYTF.

This clone was observed a single time. J is TRBJ1-3 and V is TRBV3-1 (or the pseudogene TRBV3-2), with 7 positions matching TRBD1. V trimming: 2 bases; J trimming: 1 base; junction bases outside the gene matches: 14. This CDR3 region has 19 residues. From germline, CDR1 is LGHDT and CDR2 YNNKEL (reference sequence). The CDR3 region has the DNA TGTGCCAGCAGCCAACCCTTCGGCACAGGGGCTGGTTCTGGAAACACCATATATTTT. It yields the protein CASSQPFGTGAGSGNTIYF.

V gene TRBV4-3 combines with J gene TRBJ1-1; TRBD1 agrees at 7 bases. V shed 2 bases and J 8 bases; nucleotides not matched to a gene: 5. This CDR3 has 13 residues. Germline V lookup: CDR1 LGHNA, CDR2 YSLEER. CDR3 DNA sequence: TGCGCCAGCAGCCAACCAGGGGGAATCGAAGCTTTCTTT. Its translation is CASSQPGGIEAFF.

This clone was detected only once. The chain joins TRBV3-1 (or the pseudogene TRBV3-2) to TRBJ2-2, with D hard to call. This CDR3 has 17 amino acids. V gave up 1 base and J gave up 4 bases, with 16 bases separating them. Germline V lookup: CDR1 LGHDT, CDR2 YNNKEL (reference sequence). CDR3 in DNA: TGTGCCAGCAGCCAAGTCCCCGACTCGCTCACCACCGGGGAGCTGTTTTTT. This translates into CASSQVPDSLTTGELFF.

The CDR3 DNA is TGTGCCAGCTCACGATCCGGGTCGCCCACCGGGGAGCTGTTTTTT. Translating it yields CASSRSGSPTGELFF. The V gene is TRBV18, the J gene TRBJ2-2; D gene uncertain. Germline CDR1 KGHSH, CDR2 LQKENI. This CDR3 contains 15 residues. Trimming removed 4 bases from V and 4 bases from J, with 13 bases in between. Full variable domain (outside the CDR3, taken from reference TRBV18 and TRBJ2-2): NAGVMQNPRHLVRRRGQEARLRCSPMKGHSHVYWYRQLPEEGLKFMVYLQKENIIDESGMPKERFSAEFPKEGPSILRIQQVVRGDSAAYFCASSRSGSPTGELFFGEGSRLTVL.

The chain employs TRBV7-8 and TRBJ1-3; D not certain. Germline V gives CDR1 SGHVS, CDR2 FQNEAQ. V gave up 5 bases and J gave up 0 bases, with 8 bases separating them. This CDR3 spans 14 amino acids. In nucleotides, the CDR3 is TGTGCCAGCAGCCACCGGGGCTCTGGAAACACCATATATTTT. Translating gives CASSHRGSGNTIYF.

The rearrangement uses TRBV27 and TRBJ2-5, with a weak D call TRBD1 (6 bases). The CDR3 loop spans 14 amino acids. Germline CDR1 reads MNHEY; CDR2 reads SMNVEV (reference sequence). The V end lost 6 bases, the J end lost 5 bases, and 16 bases lay between the germline ends. In nucleotides, the CDR3 is TGTGCCAGCAGGGGCCTAGGGGGTAAGGAGACCCAGTACTTC. Encoded protein: CASRGLGGKETQYF.

The rearrangement links TRBV4-3 to TRBJ1-6; D not resolved. V was clipped by 1 base and J by 6 bases, with 10 bases between them. This CDR3 spans 15 amino acids. In germline, CDR1 is LGHNA, CDR2 YSLEER. CDR3 DNA: TGCGCCAGCAGCCAAGTTGGAGAGCCTAATTCACCCCTCCACTTT. This encodes CASSQVGEPNSPLHF.

The V call is TRBV9, the J call TRBJ2-4, with D uncertain. The ends were cut back, 0 bases at V and 9 bases at J, with 10 bases in the middle. Germline CDR1 reads SGDLS; CDR2 reads YYNGEE. The CDR3 totals 13 residues. The CDR3 is CASSVVPGSIQYF. The DNA of the CDR3 is TGTGCCAGCAGCGTAGTCCCAGGTTCCATTCAGTACTTC.

The chain uses TRBV10-3 and TRBJ2-7; 7 bases are a match to TRBD2. Germline values: CDR1 ENHRY, CDR2 SYGVKD. The CDR3 contains 11 residues. V trimming: 10 bases; J trimming: 3 bases; junction bases outside the gene matches: 3. The chain's CDR3 is CATGGIYEQYF. DNA for the CDR3: TGTGCCACCGGGGGGATCTACGAGCAGTACTTC.

The rearrangement links TRBV5-4 to TRBJ2-4, with D unresolved. The V gene lost 1 base and the J gene lost 4 bases, with 9 bases spanning the gap. Germline CDR1 reads SGHNT; CDR2 reads YYREEE (reference sequence). This CDR3 comprises 14 residues. The CDR3 DNA is TGTGCCAGCAGCTTGCCGGGTGGAAAAAACATTCAGTACTTC. Its translation is CASSLPGGKNIQYF. The full variable domain, completed using reference TRBV5-4 and TRBJ2-4, is ETGVTQSPTHLIKTRGQQVTLRCSSQSGHNTVSWYQQALGQGPQFIFQYYREEENGRGNFPPRFSGLQFPNYSSELNVNALELDDSALYLCASSLPGGKNIQYFGAGTRLSVL.